These 21 T cell receptor beta chains share one sample of origin, sequenced in a study of cytomegalovirus exposure and HLA in healthy donors. PCR amplification relied on 60 Vbeta primers (plus 13 Jbeta primers). Assay: immunoSEQ multiplex PCR; the TCRdb copy retains only in-frame clones and omits some. The sample shows 150,000 to 200,000 clones, 60% to 80% of them seen only once. The sample was PBMCs. These receptors were collected from a man aged 35-49 years in good health and CMV-seropositive.

This clone was picked up one time. At one end the junction does not follow the germline gene, possibly because of a read error. This chain links TRBV7-6 with TRBJ1-3; the D gene is possibly TRBD1 (6 bases). The CDR3 consists of 14 residues. Per the germline V gene, CDR1 is SGHVS and CDR2 is FNYEAQ. The CDR3 here is CANSLMGARNTIYF. CDR3 nucleotides: TGTGCCAACAGCTTAATGGGGGCGCGGAACACCATATATTTT.

V usage is TRBV9 and J usage is TRBJ1-1, with TRBD1 as a possible D gene (5 bases). The CDR3 runs 15 residues. Per germline, CDR1 SGDLS and CDR2 YYNGEE. The V end was cut by 0 bases, the J end by 7 bases, with 16 bases between. The CDR3 is CASSVVPGQGGEAFF. For the CDR3, the DNA is TGTGCCAGCAGCGTAGTTCCCGGGCAGGGTGGTGAAGCTTTCTTT. Based on the CDR3 plus reference TRBV9 and TRBJ1-1, the full variable domain is DSGVTQTPKHLITATGQRVTLRCSPRSGDLSVYWYQQSLDQGLQFLIQYYNGEERAKGNILERFSAQQFPDLHSELNLSSLELGDSALYFCASSVVPGQGGEAFFGQGTRLTVV.

A remark on this clone: The same CDR3 can be traced to other DNA sequences in this sample. The chain joins TRBV18 to TRBJ2-1; 14 bases agree with TRBD2. The CDR3 loop spans 15 amino acids. Germline CDR1 is KGHSH and CDR2 is LQKENI. The V and J ends lost 3 bases and 7 bases, in that order; junction bases with no gene match: 2. In nucleotides, the CDR3 is TGTGCCAGCTCACCTGGACTAGCGGGAGGAAATGAGCAGTTCTTC. It encodes CASSPGLAGGNEQFF.

This chain uses TRBV9 with TRBJ2-2; TRBD2 matches 10 bases. The CDR3 is 15 amino acids. With V trimmed by 5 bases and J by 4 bases, 5 bases remained unmatched. Germline assignment: CDR1 SGDLS and CDR2 YYNGEE. CDR3 coding DNA: TGTGCCAGCAGGGGGGGACTAGCGATCACCGGGGAGCTGTTTTTT. It encodes CASRGGLAITGELFF. Full variable domain (missing parts from reference TRBV9 and TRBJ2-2): DSGVTQTPKHLITATGQRVTLRCSPRSGDLSVYWYQQSLDQGLQFLIQYYNGEERAKGNILERFSAQQFPDLHSELNLSSLELGDSALYFCASRGGLAITGELFFGEGSRLTVL.

The genes are TRBV6-4 and TRBJ1-1; D call uncertain. The CDR3 has 13 residues. V was pared by 5 bases and J by 0 bases, with 7 bases between. CDR1 is MRHNA and CDR2 is SNTAGT in the germline V gene. The CDR3 region has the DNA TGTGCCAGCAGTAGCCAATTGAACACTGAAGCTTTCTTT. This codes for CASSSQLNTEAFF.

Note on this clone: At one boundary the junction diverges from the germline segment, which might be a read error. The genes are TRBV5-1 and TRBJ2-6, with a possible D match to TRBD2 (7 bases). The CDR3 contains 18 residues. Looked up from germline, CDR1 is SGHRS and CDR2 is YFSETQ. The CDR3 loop reads CASSPGGGIRSGANGLTF. The CDR3 bases are TGCGCCAGCAGCCCGGGGGGCGGGATTCGCTCTGGGGCCAACGGCCTGACTTTC. Complete variable domain (other parts from reference TRBV5-1 and TRBJ2-6): KAGVTQTPRYLIKTRGQQVTLSCSPISGHRSVSWYQQTPGQGLQFLFEYFSETQRNKGNFPGRFSGRQFSNSRSEMNVSTLELGDSALYLCASSPGGGIRSGANGLTFGAGSRLTVL.

This clone was observed a single time. The chain is built from TRBV7-9 and TRBJ1-1; possibly TRBD1 for D (5 bases). Trimming took off 7 bases at V and 4 bases at J, with 13 bases between the two ends. Germline V gene lookup returns CDR1 SEHNR and CDR2 FQNEAQ (reference sequence). The CDR3 is 13 residues long. Here the CDR3 reads CASILWGVTEAFF. The CDR3 nucleotides are TGTGCCAGCATCCTGTGGGGGGTCACTGAAGCTTTCTTT.

CDR3 protein: CASSARTGMNTEAFF. The CDR3 region has the DNA TGTGCCAGCAGTGCTAGGACAGGGATGAACACTGAAGCTTTCTTT. The chain combines TRBV6-1 with TRBJ1-1, with 8 bases aligning to TRBD1. This CDR3 comprises 15 residues. Germline loops: CDR1 MNHNS, CDR2 SASEGT. V dropped 4 bases and J dropped 0; count of bases not matched to a gene: 4.

This chain links TRBV9 with TRBJ1-1; D possibly corresponds to TRBD1 (5 bases). The CDR3 is 14 residues long. Trimming removed 3 bases from V and 6 bases from J, with 15 bases in between. CDR1 and CDR2 from the germline V gene are SGDLS and YYNGEE. CDR3 sequence reads: CASSASGGRAEAFF. CDR3 DNA: TGTGCCAGCAGCGCCTCGGGGGGTAGGGCTGAAGCTTTCTTT.

The genes are TRBV19 and TRBJ2-1, with 10 bases matching TRBD2. The CDR3 is made up of 12 amino acids. Losses at the gene ends were 8 bases for V and 7 bases for J; bases not matched to a gene: 2. The germline gives CDR1 LNHDA, CDR2 SQIVND (reference sequence). As DNA, the CDR3 is TGTGCCAGTGGACTAGCGGCAAATGAGCAGTTCTTC. This encodes CASGLAANEQFF.

This clone was counted a few times. V and J are TRBV4-1 and TRBJ2-5, with a possible D match to TRBD1 (5 bases). V was clipped by 5 bases and J by 4 bases, with 8 bases between them. The length of the CDR3 is 12 residues. Germline CDR1 is MGHRA and CDR2 is YSYEKL. As DNA, the CDR3 is TGCGCCAGCAGCTTTAGGGGAGAGACCCAGTACTTC. Translated, it gives CASSFRGETQYF.

The chain has TRBV7-9 and TRBJ2-2, with 11 bases that match TRBD2. CDR3 length: 15 residues. Germline trimming cut 6 bases from V and 0 bases from J; bases unmatched to any gene: 0. The germline V gene has CDR1 SEHNR and CDR2 FQNEAQ (reference sequence). The CDR3 region is CASRLAGANTGELFF. As DNA, the CDR3 is TGTGCCAGCAGACTAGCGGGAGCGAACACCGGGGAGCTGTTTTTT.

The rearrangement uses TRBV5-6 and TRBJ1-2, with a possible D match to TRBD1 (5 bases). The germline V gene has CDR1 SGHDT and CDR2 YYEEEE. V shed 0 bases and J shed 1 base, with 7 bases lying between them. CDR3 length equals 14 residues. CDR3 amino acids: CASSLGQINYGYTF. Written as DNA, the CDR3 is TGTGCCAGCAGCTTGGGACAGATTAACTATGGCTACACCTTC.

CDR3 sequence (DNA): TGTGCCAGCAGTTTGGGACAGCAGAACACTGAAGCTTTCTTT. This sequence encodes CASSLGQQNTEAFF. The chain employs TRBV28 and TRBJ1-1; 7 positions agree with TRBD1. The CDR3 consists of 14 residues. J was trimmed by 1 base and V by 3 bases; bases with no gene match: 2. Germline CDR1 reads MDHEN; CDR2 reads SYDVKM.

The chain is built from TRBV19 and TRBJ2-4; 7 positions agree with TRBD1. Unmatched junction bases numbered 6, after V lost 3 bases and J lost 4 bases. Per germline, CDR1 LNHDA and CDR2 SQIVND (reference sequence). This CDR3 comprises 15 residues. CDR3 region: CASSITGRGKNIQYF. The CDR3 nucleotides read TGTGCCAGTAGTATTACGGGCAGGGGGAAAAACATTCAGTACTTC.

This chain links TRBV10-1 with TRBJ2-5; no clear D gene. The tail of the sequence fits TRBJ2-7 better, so the J call may be wrong. This CDR3 region has 13 residues. CDR1 is WNHNN, CDR2 SYGVQD, per germline (reference sequence). CDR3 coding DNA: TGCGCCAGCAGTGTAAACAGAGATTACGAGCAGTACTTC. Translation gives CASSVNRDYEQYF.

This clone was seen more than once but under ten times. This chain links TRBV11-3 with TRBJ2-5, with TRBD1 as a possible D gene (5 bases). V lost 7 bases to trimming and J lost 4 bases, with 16 bases between them. CDR3 length equals 14 residues. Germline V gene lookup returns CDR1 SGHNT and CDR2 YENEEA. The CDR3 protein is CASTHEGAAETQYF. As DNA, the CDR3 is TGTGCCAGCACCCACGAAGGGGCCGCAGAGACCCAGTACTTC.

This clone was seen only once. The rearrangement links TRBV7-3 to TRBJ2-1, with 12 nucleotides matching TRBD2. The CDR3 extends over 15 amino acids. The junction had 5 bases not matched to a gene; V was cut back by 5 bases and J by 6 bases. Germline lookup yields CDR1 SGHTA and CDR2 FQGTGA. The DNA of the CDR3 is TGTGCCAGCAGCAAAACTAGCGGGGGGTTCAATGAGCAGTTCTTC. Its protein is CASSKTSGGFNEQFF.

The chain couples TRBV19 to TRBJ2-7; a weak D match, TRBD2 (5 bases). Germline CDR1 reads LNHDA; CDR2 reads SQIVND (reference sequence). This CDR3 has 13 residues. Trimming pared 7 bases from V and 2 bases from J, leaving 12 bases between. The CDR3 DNA sequence: TGTGCCAGTAAAGAGGGTTCCACCTACGAGCAGTACTTC. Its translation is CASKEGSTYEQYF.

The J gene is TRBJ1-5, the V gene TRBV15; perhaps TRBD1 as D (5 bases). The CDR3 totals 18 residues. CDR1 and CDR2 from the germline V gene are LNHNV and YYDKDF (reference sequence). V lost 3 bases and J lost 0, with 18 bases in between. This CDR3 reads CATSSGGEATYSNQPQHF. CDR3 DNA sequence: TGTGCCACCAGCAGCGGGGGGGAGGCAACATATAGCAATCAGCCCCAGCATTTT. Variable domain in full (rest from reference TRBV15 and TRBJ1-5): DAMVIQNPRYQVTQFGKPVTLSCSQTLNHNVMYWYQQKSSQAPKLLFHYYDKDFNNEADTPDNFQSRRPNTSFCFLDIRSPGLGDTAMYLCATSSGGEATYSNQPQHFGDGTRLSIL.

This clone showed up just once. This chain links TRBV2 with TRBJ2-7, with 10 bases that match TRBD2. V was pared by 3 bases and J by 1 base, with 6 bases of the junction left unmatched. CDR3 length: 16 amino acids. From germline, CDR1 is SNHLY and CDR2 FYNNEI. CDR3 loop: CASSDGLAGASYEQYF. The CDR3, as DNA: TGTGCCAGCAGTGATGGGCTAGCGGGAGCGTCCTACGAGCAGTACTTC.